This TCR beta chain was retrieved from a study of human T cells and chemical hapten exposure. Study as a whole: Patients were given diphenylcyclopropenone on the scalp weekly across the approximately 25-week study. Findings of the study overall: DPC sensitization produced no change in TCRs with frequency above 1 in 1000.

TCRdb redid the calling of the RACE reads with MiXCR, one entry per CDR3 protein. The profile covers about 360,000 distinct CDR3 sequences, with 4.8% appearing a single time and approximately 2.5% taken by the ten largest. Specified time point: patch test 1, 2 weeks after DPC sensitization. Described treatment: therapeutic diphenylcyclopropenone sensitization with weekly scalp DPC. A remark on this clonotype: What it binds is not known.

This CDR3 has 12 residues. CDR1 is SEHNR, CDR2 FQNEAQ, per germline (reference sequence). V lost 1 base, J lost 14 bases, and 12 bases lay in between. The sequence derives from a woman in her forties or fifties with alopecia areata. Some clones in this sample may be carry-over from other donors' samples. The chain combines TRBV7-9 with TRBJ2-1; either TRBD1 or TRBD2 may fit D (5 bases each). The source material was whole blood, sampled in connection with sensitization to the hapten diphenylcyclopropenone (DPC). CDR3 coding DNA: TGTGCCAGCAGCTTAGGGGACGAGCCGGAGTTCTTC. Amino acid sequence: CASSLGDEPEFF.